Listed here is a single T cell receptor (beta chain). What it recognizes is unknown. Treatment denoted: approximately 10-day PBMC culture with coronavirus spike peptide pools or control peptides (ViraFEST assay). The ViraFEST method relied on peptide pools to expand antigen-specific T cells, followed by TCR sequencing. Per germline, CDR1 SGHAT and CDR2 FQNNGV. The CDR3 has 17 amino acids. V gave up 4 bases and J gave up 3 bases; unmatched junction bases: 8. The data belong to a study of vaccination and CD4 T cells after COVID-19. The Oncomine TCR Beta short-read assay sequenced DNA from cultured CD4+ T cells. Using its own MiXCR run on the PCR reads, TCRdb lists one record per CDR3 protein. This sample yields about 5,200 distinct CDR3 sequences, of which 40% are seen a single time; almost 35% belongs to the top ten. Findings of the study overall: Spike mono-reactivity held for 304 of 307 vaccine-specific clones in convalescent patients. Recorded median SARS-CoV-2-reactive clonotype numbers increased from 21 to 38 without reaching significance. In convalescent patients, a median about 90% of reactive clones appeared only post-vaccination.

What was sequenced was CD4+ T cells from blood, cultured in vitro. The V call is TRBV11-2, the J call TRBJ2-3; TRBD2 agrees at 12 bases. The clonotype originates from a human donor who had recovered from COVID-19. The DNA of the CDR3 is TGTGCCAGCAGCTCCAGACTAGCGGGAGTCGAAACAGATACGCAGTATTTT. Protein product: CASSSRLAGVETDTQYF. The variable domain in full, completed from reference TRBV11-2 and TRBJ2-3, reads EAGVAQSPRYKIIEKRQSVAFWCNPISGHATLYWYQQILGQGPKLLIQFQNNGVVDDSQLPKDRFSAERLKGVDSTLKIQPAKLEDSAVYLCASSSRLAGVETDTQYFGPGTRLTVL.